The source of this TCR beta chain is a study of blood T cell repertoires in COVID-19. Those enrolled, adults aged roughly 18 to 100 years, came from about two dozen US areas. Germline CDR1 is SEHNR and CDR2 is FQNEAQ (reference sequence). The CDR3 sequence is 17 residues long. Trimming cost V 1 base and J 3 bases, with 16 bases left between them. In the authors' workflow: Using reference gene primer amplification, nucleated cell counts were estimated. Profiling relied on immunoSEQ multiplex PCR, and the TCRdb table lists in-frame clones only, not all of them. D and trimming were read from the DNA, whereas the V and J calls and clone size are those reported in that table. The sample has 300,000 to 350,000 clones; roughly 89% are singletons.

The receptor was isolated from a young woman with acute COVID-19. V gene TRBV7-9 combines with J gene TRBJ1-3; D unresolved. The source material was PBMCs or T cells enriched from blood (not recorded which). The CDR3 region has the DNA TGTGCCAGCAGCTTAGAAGGTGGCAGCGAACTTGGAAACACCATATATTTT. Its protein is CASSLEGGSELGNTIYF.